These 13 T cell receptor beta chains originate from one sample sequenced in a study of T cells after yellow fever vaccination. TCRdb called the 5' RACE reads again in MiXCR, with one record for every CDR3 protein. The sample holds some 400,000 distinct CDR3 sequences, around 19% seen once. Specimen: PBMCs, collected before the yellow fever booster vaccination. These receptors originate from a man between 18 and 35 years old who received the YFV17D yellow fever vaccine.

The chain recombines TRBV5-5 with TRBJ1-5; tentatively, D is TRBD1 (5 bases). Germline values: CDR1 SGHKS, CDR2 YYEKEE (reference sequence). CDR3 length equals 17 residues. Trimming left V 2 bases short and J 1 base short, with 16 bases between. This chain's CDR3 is CASSLTLGGGSNQPQHF. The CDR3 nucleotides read TGTGCCAGCAGCTTAACGTTGGGGGGTGGGAGCAATCAGCCCCAGCATTTT.

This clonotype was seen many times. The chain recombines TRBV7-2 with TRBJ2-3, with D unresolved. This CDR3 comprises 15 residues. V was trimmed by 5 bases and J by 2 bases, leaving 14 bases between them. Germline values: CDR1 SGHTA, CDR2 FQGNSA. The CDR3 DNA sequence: TGTGCCAGCAGCCGCTGGGCCCTACCCACAGATACGCAGTATTTT. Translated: CASSRWALPTDTQYF.

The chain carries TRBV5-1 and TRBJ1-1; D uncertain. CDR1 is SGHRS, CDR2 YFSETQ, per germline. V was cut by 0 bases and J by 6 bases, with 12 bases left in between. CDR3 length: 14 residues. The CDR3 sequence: CASSLGQNNAEAFF. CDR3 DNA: TGCGCCAGCAGCTTGGGGCAAAATAACGCTGAAGCTTTCTTT.

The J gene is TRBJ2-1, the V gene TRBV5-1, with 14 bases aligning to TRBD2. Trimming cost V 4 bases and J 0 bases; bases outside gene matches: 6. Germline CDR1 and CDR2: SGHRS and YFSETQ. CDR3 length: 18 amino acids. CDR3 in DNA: TGCGCCAGCAGCCTGGGACTAGCGGGGGTGAGCTCCTACAATGAGCAGTTCTTC. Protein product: CASSLGLAGVSSYNEQFF.

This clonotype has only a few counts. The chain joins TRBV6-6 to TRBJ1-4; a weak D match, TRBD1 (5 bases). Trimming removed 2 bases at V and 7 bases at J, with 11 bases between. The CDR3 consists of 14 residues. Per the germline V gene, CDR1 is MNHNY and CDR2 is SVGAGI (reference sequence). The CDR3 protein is CASSYGQGTEKLFF. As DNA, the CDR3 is TGTGCCAGCAGTTACGGCCAGGGAACTGAAAAACTGTTTTTT.

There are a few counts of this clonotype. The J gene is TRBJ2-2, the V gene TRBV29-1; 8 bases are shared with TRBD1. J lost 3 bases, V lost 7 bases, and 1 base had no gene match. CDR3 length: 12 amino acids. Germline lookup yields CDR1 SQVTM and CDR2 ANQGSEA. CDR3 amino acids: CSADRDTGELFF. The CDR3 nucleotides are TGCAGCGCGGACAGGGACACCGGGGAGCTGTTTTTT.

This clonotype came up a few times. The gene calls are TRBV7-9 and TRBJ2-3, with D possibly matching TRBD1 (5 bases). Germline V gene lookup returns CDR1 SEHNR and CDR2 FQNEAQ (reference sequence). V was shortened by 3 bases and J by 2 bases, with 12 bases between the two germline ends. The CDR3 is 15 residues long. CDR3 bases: TGTGCCAGCAGCTTCCAATCAGGGTTCACAGATACGCAGTATTTT. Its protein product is CASSFQSGFTDTQYF. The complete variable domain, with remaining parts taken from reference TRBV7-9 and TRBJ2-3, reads DTGVSQNPRHKITKRGQNVTFRCDPISEHNRLYWYRQTLGQGPEFLTYFQNEAQLEKSRLLSDRFSAERPKGSFSTLEIQRTEQGDSAMYLCASSFQSGFTDTQYFGPGTRLTVL.

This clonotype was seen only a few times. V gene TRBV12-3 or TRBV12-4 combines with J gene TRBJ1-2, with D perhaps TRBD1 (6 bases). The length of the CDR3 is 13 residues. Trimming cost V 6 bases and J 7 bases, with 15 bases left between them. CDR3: CASSPQGTRGYTF. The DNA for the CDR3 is TGTGCCAGCAGCCCGCAGGGGACCCGTGGCTACACCTTC.

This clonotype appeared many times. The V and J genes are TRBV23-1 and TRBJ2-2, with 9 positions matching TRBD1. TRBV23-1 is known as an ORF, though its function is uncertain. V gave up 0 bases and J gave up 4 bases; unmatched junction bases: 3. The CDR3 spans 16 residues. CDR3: CASSQSGTGTTGELFF. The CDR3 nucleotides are TGCGCCAGCAGTCAATCGGGGACAGGGACCACCGGGGAGCTGTTTTTT.

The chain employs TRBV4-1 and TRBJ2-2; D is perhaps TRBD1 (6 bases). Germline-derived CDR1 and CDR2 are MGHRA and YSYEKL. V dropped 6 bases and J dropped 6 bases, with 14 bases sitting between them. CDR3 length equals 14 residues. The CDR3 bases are TGCGCCAGCAGTCCTCTGGGGGCCTCCGGGGAGCTGTTTTTT. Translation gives CASSPLGASGELFF.

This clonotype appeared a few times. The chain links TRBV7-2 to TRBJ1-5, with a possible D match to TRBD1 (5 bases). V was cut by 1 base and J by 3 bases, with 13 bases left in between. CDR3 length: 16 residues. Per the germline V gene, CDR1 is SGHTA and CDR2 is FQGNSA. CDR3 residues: CASSLVGGPSNQPQHF. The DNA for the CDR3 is TGTGCCAGCAGCTTAGTGGGGGGACCCTCCAATCAGCCCCAGCATTTT.

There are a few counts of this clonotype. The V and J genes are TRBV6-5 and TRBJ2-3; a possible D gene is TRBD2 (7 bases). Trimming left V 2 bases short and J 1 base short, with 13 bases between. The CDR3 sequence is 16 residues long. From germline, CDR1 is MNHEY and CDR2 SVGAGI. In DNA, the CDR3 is TGTGCCAGCAGTTACGGGGGGGCCCCGGGCACAGATACGCAGTATTTT. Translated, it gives CASSYGGAPGTDTQYF.

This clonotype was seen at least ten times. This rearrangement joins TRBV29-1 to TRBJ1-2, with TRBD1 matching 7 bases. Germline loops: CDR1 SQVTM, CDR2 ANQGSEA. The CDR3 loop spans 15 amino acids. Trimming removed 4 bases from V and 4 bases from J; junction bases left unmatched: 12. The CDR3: CSVGAGGRGSYGYTF. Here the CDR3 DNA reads TGCAGCGTTGGGGCAGGGGGTCGTGGTAGCTATGGCTACACCTTC.